The TCR beta chain described here comes from a study of long-term antiretroviral therapy in people with HIV. A v3.0 immunoSEQ assay was performed at survey level. Generated by immunoSEQ multiplex PCR, the TCRdb table keeps only in-frame clones and is missing some. The sample contains around 27,000 clones, over 75% of which appear only once. Germline CDR1 and CDR2: MGHDK and SYGVNS. The V end was cut by 1 base, the J end by 6 bases, with 12 bases between. This CDR3 has 14 residues. The receptor was isolated from a woman in her twenties or thirties with HIV. The chain links TRBV25-1 to TRBJ1-2, with a tentative D call TRBD1 (5 bases). The material was unsorted PBMCs, obtained 1.1 years before starting antiretroviral therapy. CDR3: CASSESAGIDGYTF. The DNA for the CDR3 is TGTGCCAGCAGTGAATCGGCAGGGATCGATGGCTACACCTTC.